The 26 T cell receptor beta chains reported below all come from one sample, sequenced in a study of response to subunit inactivated influenza vaccine. Each CDR3 protein gets one entry after TCRdb re-called the RT-PCR reads with MiXCR. Of fewer than 600,000 distinct CDR3 sequences in the sample, under 8.5% were seen once. The starting material was PBMCs from blood, obtained approximately 25 months after vaccination. The receptors stem from a man aged 45 to 70 who received an inactivated influenza vaccine.

The rearrangement links TRBV7-9 to TRBJ2-2; D gene uncertain. The CDR3 covers 15 residues. The V gene lost 3 bases and the J gene lost 2 bases, with 10 bases spanning the gap. CDR1 and CDR2 (germline): SEHNR, FQNEAQ (reference sequence). CDR3 loop: CASSFLQRNTGELFF. DNA for the CDR3: TGTGCCAGCAGCTTCCTACAGCGTAACACCGGGGAGCTGTTTTTT.

This clonotype was counted at least ten times. This chain links TRBV18 with TRBJ1-2; D is undetermined. Germline V gives CDR1 KGHSH, CDR2 LQKENI. CDR3 length equals 16 residues. Trimming removed 3 bases from V and 0 bases from J, with 14 bases in between. The CDR3 loop reads CASSPTGPQTNYGYTF. The CDR3 DNA reads TGTGCCAGCTCACCCACCGGGCCGCAGACTAACTATGGCTACACCTTC.

This clonotype has ten or more counts. The chain recombines TRBV11-2 with TRBJ2-5; 13 bases fit TRBD2. The CDR3 covers 15 residues. CDR1 and CDR2 from the germline V gene are SGHAT and FQNNGV. J gave up 4 bases and V 4 bases, and 3 bases lay outside the gene matches. CDR3 in DNA: TGTGCCAGCAGCTGGACTAGCGGGGGTGGAGAGACCCAGTACTTC. This encodes CASSWTSGGGETQYF.

There are a few counts of this clonotype. This chain uses TRBV6-1 with TRBJ1-2; no definite D call. CDR1 MNHNS and CDR2 SASEGT come from the germline V gene. This CDR3 is 16 amino acids long. Trimming left V 6 bases short and J 4 bases short, with 21 bases between. CDR3: CASRGQLEGRGYGYTF. The CDR3 nucleotides are TGTGCCAGCAGGGGCCAGTTGGAGGGTCGTGGCTATGGCTACACCTTC.

This clonotype was picked up many times. This chain connects TRBV5-1 to TRBJ2-7; tentatively, D is TRBD1 (6 bases). CDR3 size: 14 residues. The germline V gene has CDR1 SGHRS and CDR2 YFSETQ. With 6 bases removed from V and 4 bases from J, the gap between germline ends came to 17 bases. CDR3 bases: TGCGCCAGCAAAACCACATCAGGGGATTACGAGCAGTACTTC. Its protein product is CASKTTSGDYEQYF.

This clonotype has at least ten counts. The rearrangement links TRBV20-1 to TRBJ2-7; TRBD2 matches 8 bases. Per germline, CDR1 DFQATT and CDR2 SNEGSKA (reference sequence). V lost 3 bases and J lost 5; bases outside the gene matches: 6. The CDR3 loop spans 13 amino acids. The CDR3 DNA is TGCAGTGCTAGCCGGGGGGGCTCTGACGAGCAGTACTTC. Its translation: CSASRGGSDEQYF.

This clonotype turned up a few times. The V gene is TRBV7-2, the J gene TRBJ1-2; 8 bases align to TRBD1. Looked up from germline, CDR1 is SGHTA and CDR2 is FQGNSA. The J segment lost 5 bases and the V segment lost 5 bases, leaving 7 bases of the junction unmatched. This CDR3 spans 14 amino acids. CDR3 sequence (DNA): TGTGCCAGCAGCGCCGACAGGGGAGGTTATGGCTACACCTTC. Encoded protein: CASSADRGGYGYTF.

This clonotype was observed many times. This chain links TRBV11-2 with TRBJ2-7, with a possible D match to TRBD2 (6 bases). Germline loops: CDR1 SGHAT, CDR2 FQNNGV. This CDR3 is 12 amino acids long. Trimming stripped 5 bases from V and 3 bases from J, with 8 bases between. The DNA of the CDR3 is TGTGCCAGCAGCGGAGGGAACTACGAGCAGTACTTC. Translating gives CASSGGNYEQYF.

The V and J genes are TRBV12-3 or TRBV12-4 and TRBJ2-5; maybe TRBD1 (6 bases). V lost 1 base and J lost 4, with 13 bases in between. The CDR3 covers 15 residues. The CDR3 region has the DNA TGTGCCAGCAGTTTAGGCAGGGGCTTACTAGAGACCCAGTACTTC. Protein sequence: CASSLGRGLLETQYF.

This chain connects TRBV5-5 to TRBJ2-7; 7 positions agree with TRBD1. The CDR3 runs to 16 residues. V shed 3 bases and J 1 base; nucleotides not matched to a gene: 10. Germline-derived CDR1 and CDR2 are SGHKS and YYEKEE (reference sequence). The CDR3 nucleotides are TGTGCCAGCAGCTGGAACCCTACAGGGGTATCCTACGAGCAGTACTTC. This sequence encodes CASSWNPTGVSYEQYF.

The gene calls are TRBV7-2 and TRBJ2-5; 7 bases match TRBD2. The germline gives CDR1 SGHTA, CDR2 FQGNSA. With 1 base clipped from V and 3 bases from J, the junction kept 11 bases outside the gene matches. This CDR3 is built from 17 residues. CDR3 coding DNA: TGTGCCAGCAGCTTAGGCAGTGGCCAGCGGGGAAAAGAGACCCAGTACTTC. Translation: CASSLGSGQRGKETQYF. The full variable domain, in which reference TRBV7-2 and TRBJ2-5 provide the parts outside the CDR3, is GAGVSQSPSNKVTEKGKDVELRCDPISGHTALYWYRQSLGQGLEFLIYFQGNSAPDKSGLPSDRFSAERTGGSVSTLTIQRTQQEDSAVYLCASSLGSGQRGKETQYFGPGTRLLVL.

CDR3 nucleotide sequence: TGCAGTGCTATCGGACCAGCCAGCACAGATACGCAGTATTTT. This encodes CSAIGPASTDTQYF. The chain recombines TRBV20-1 with TRBJ2-3, with unresolved D. The CDR3 contains 14 residues. Trimming stripped 4 bases from V and 0 bases from J, with 11 bases between. The germline gives CDR1 DFQATT, CDR2 SNEGSKA (reference sequence).

This clonotype came up a few times. The V and J genes are TRBV29-1 and TRBJ2-3; 11 bases fit TRBD1. Per the germline V gene, CDR1 is SQVTM and CDR2 is ANQGSEA. CDR3 size: 14 residues. Trimming cost V 7 bases and J 2 bases; bases outside gene matches: 5. The CDR3 nucleotides are TGCAGCGCTGGGACAGGGGGTTTCACAGATACGCAGTATTTT. This translates into CSAGTGGFTDTQYF.

The chain recombines TRBV10-3 with TRBJ2-3, with TRBD2 as a possible D gene (6 bases). The ends were cut back, 2 bases at V and 1 base at J, with 13 bases in the middle. The CDR3 has 16 residues. Germline-derived CDR1 and CDR2 are ENHRY and SYGVKD. CDR3: CAISEGLIAGTDTQYF. CDR3 sequence (DNA): TGTGCCATCAGTGAGGGGTTAATAGCGGGCACAGATACGCAGTATTTT.

This chain joins TRBV29-1 and TRBJ2-7, with 9 bases that match TRBD1. The CDR3 consists of 15 residues. Looked up from germline, CDR1 is SQVTM and CDR2 is ANQGSEA. V dropped 8 bases and J dropped 0; count of bases not matched to a gene: 11. In DNA form, the CDR3 reads TGCAGCACTTGGCTGCCGGGACAGGGCTCCTACGAGCAGTACTTC. This translates into CSTWLPGQGSYEQYF.

This clonotype was detected a few times. The chain employs TRBV7-2 and TRBJ1-2, with 8 bases that match TRBD1. The CDR3 sequence is 15 residues long. Germline CDR1 SGHTA, CDR2 FQGNSA. J was trimmed by 4 bases and V by 0 bases; bases with no gene match: 4. The CDR3 DNA follows: TGTGCCAGCAGCTTAGCACAGGGGGAAGGCTATGGCTACACCTTC. This codes for CASSLAQGEGYGYTF.

The chain combines TRBV7-2 with TRBJ2-5; 11 positions agree with TRBD1. The germline V gene has CDR1 SGHTA and CDR2 FQGNSA. After removal of 7 bases from V and 0 bases from J, the junction contained 4 bases not matched to a gene. This CDR3 has 15 amino acids. CDR3 amino acids: CASKRDRGYQETQYF. CDR3 sequence (DNA): TGTGCCAGCAAAAGGGACAGGGGGTACCAAGAGACCCAGTACTTC.

CDR3: CSVAIDRGRGKLFF. Written as DNA, the CDR3 is TGCAGTGTTGCTATCGACAGGGGGCGGGGAAAACTGTTTTTT. The V call is TRBV20-1, the J call TRBJ1-4, with TRBD1 matching 10 bases. The ends lost 7 bases at V and 10 bases at J; junction bases unmatched: 12. This CDR3 has 14 amino acids. CDR1 and CDR2 from the germline V gene are DFQATT and SNEGSKA (reference sequence).

This clonotype has a handful of counts. This chain uses TRBV12-3 or TRBV12-4 with TRBJ1-1, with unresolved D. CDR3 length: 16 amino acids. Trimming removed 6 bases at V and 3 bases at J, with 20 bases between. This CDR3 is CASRPRGRERDTEAFF. The CDR3 bases are TGTGCCAGCAGACCCCGGGGAAGGGAAAGGGACACTGAAGCTTTCTTT.

This clonotype was found a few times. The chain couples TRBV7-8 to TRBJ2-1; possible D gene TRBD2, 5 bases. In germline, CDR1 is SGHVS, CDR2 FQNEAQ. The germline V and J ends were trimmed by 10 bases and 7 bases, with 17 bases remaining between them. This CDR3 comprises 13 residues. In DNA, the CDR3 is TGTGCCATCTCGAACGGACTTCTTAATGAGCAGTTCTTC. It yields the protein CAISNGLLNEQFF.

This clonotype was seen repeatedly, ten times or more. The J gene is TRBJ1-1, the V gene TRBV12-3 or TRBV12-4; D remains ambiguous. Trimming left V 1 base short and J 5 bases short, with 11 bases between. This CDR3 region has 14 residues. DNA of the CDR3: TGTGCCAGCAGTTTAGGTGGAGGACGGACTGAAGCTTTCTTT. It codes for CASSLGGGRTEAFF.

The sample holds many counts of this clonotype. This chain links TRBV12-3 or TRBV12-4 with TRBJ2-1; D uncertain. This CDR3 contains 15 residues. The V and J ends lost 2 bases and 8 bases respectively, with 16 bases between them. The CDR3: CASSLRVSGEDEQFF. In DNA form, the CDR3 reads TGTGCCAGCAGTTTACGGGTTTCGGGTGAAGATGAGCAGTTCTTC.

This clonotype was observed many times. V usage is TRBV5-1 and J usage is TRBJ2-4, with D perhaps TRBD1 (6 bases). Germline CDR1 is SGHRS and CDR2 is YFSETQ. The CDR3 runs 15 residues. V lost 0 bases, J lost 4 bases, and 11 bases lay in between. The CDR3 loop reads CASSLEGTTKNIQYF. CDR3 nucleotide sequence: TGCGCCAGCAGCTTGGAAGGGACAACAAAAAACATTCAGTACTTC.

The V gene is TRBV28, the J gene TRBJ2-2; TRBD2 is a possible D gene (6 bases). The CDR3 loop spans 16 amino acids. V lost 5 bases and J lost 0, with 13 bases in between. In germline, CDR1 is MDHEN, CDR2 SYDVKM. This CDR3 reads CASSLLWGANTGELFF. The DNA for the CDR3 is TGTGCCAGCAGTCTCCTTTGGGGGGCGAACACCGGGGAGCTGTTTTTT.

This clonotype has more than one count but fewer than ten. This chain links TRBV10-3 with TRBJ1-2; TRBD1 aligns across 7 bases. Germline CDR1 is ENHRY and CDR2 is SYGVKD. The CDR3 has 15 amino acids. V shed 3 bases, J shed 8 bases, and the junction held 12 bases outside the gene matches. CDR3 amino acids: CAISETTGARGGYTF. CDR3 nucleotides: TGTGCCATCAGTGAAACTACAGGGGCCAGGGGCGGCTACACCTTC.

This clonotype was recorded many times. The V call is TRBV4-2, the J call TRBJ1-2; D not certain. Per germline, CDR1 LGHNA and CDR2 YNFKEQ. This CDR3 is 12 amino acids long. Trimming took 5 bases from V and 5 from J, leaving 9 bases between them. CDR3 sequence: CASSLDKYGYTF. The DNA of the CDR3 is TGTGCCAGCAGCTTAGACAAATATGGCTACACCTTC.